This T cell receptor (beta chain) is from a study of cytomegalovirus exposure and HLA in healthy donors. On the study more broadly: A preliminary data release comprised tens of millions of unique TCRs obtained from HLA-typed donors. Points from the study as a whole: No immune exposure information besides CMV serostatus was available. In a later analysis, a missense DCLRE1C variant was linked to TCR beta V- and J-gene trimming. It was approximately 150 TCR beta chains that were listed as cytomegalovirus-associated.

The germline V gene has CDR1 SGHTA and CDR2 FQGTGA. After removal of 5 bases from V and 2 bases from J, the junction contained 8 bases not matched to a gene. The CDR3 loop spans 16 amino acids. The PCR employed 60 Vbeta primers together with 13 Jbeta primers. Repertoires were generated with immunoSEQ multiplex PCR, while TCRdb's copy carries only in-frame clones and drops some. The sample lists 45,000 to 65,000 clones, 82% seen once, with around 3.3% in the top ten. As concerns this clone: Its antigen remains unidentified.

Input material: PBMCs. The sequence derives from a young woman in good health and CMV-seronegative. The chain combines TRBV7-3 with TRBJ2-1; 8 bases map to TRBD2. This chain's CDR3 is CASSPGGGSTYNEQFF. Written as DNA, the CDR3 is TGTGCCAGCAGCCCCGGGGGGGGGAGCACCTACAATGAGCAGTTCTTC. The entire variable domain, with the rest obtained from reference TRBV7-3 and TRBJ2-1, is as follows: GAGVSQTPSNKVTEKGKYVELRCDPISGHTALYWYRQSLGQGPEFLIYFQGTGAADDSGLPNDRFFAVRPEGSVSTLKIQRTERGDSAVYLCASSPGGGSTYNEQFFGPGTRLTVL.